This paragraph reports one T cell receptor beta chain. What it binds is not known. Trimming cost V 6 bases and J 11 bases, with 17 bases left between them. This CDR3 is built from 12 residues. The data were taken from a study of cytomegalovirus exposure and HLA in healthy donors. On the study more broadly: As an earlier analysis found, roughly 180 million T cells yielded over 95 million unique TCR beta sequences.

Study-wide findings and caveats: Cytomegalovirus association was listed for 150 to 200 TCR beta chains. The authors assumed roughly uniform sequencing depth across donors for presence/absence analyses. Analysis performed later showed TCR beta chains linked to HLA being more clonally expanded than equally common others.

The PCR employed 60 Vbeta primers together with 13 Jbeta primers. Profiling relied on immunoSEQ multiplex PCR, and the TCRdb table lists in-frame clones only, not all of them. The repertoire holds 100,000 to 150,000 clones, with 55% to 80% as singletons. The receptor comes from a woman in her 40s in good health and CMV-seronegative. Sequencing input: PBMCs. The chain recombines TRBV6-7 with TRBJ2-7, with D maybe TRBD1 (6 bases). TRBV6-7 belongs to the ORF category, with a function that is uncertain. The CDR3 DNA reads TGTGCCAGCAGCCATGGGGGCGCAGGGGAGTACTTC. This sequence encodes CASSHGGAGEYF.